Following are 28 T cell receptor beta chains from one sample sequenced in a study of blood T cell repertoires in COVID-19. Some clones are missing from TCRdb's copy, which holds only in-frame ones; the method was immunoSEQ multiplex PCR. The sample holds 50,000 to 65,000 clones, 65% to 85% seen once. The sequencing input was peripheral blood. The receptors here all came from a human donor in a cohort sampled during active COVID-19.

The chain employs TRBV3-1 (or the pseudogene TRBV3-2) and TRBJ1-6; D unresolved. CDR1 is LGHDT and CDR2 is YNNKEL in the germline V gene (reference sequence). This CDR3 region has 14 residues. Trimming left V 6 bases short and J 4 bases short, with 10 bases between. The CDR3 coding sequence is TGTGCCAGCAGGGCCCGGGATTATAATTCACCCCTCCACTTT. It encodes CASRARDYNSPLHF.

The rearrangement uses TRBV16 and TRBJ2-2, with D possibly matching TRBD2 (6 bases). Per the germline V gene, CDR1 is KGHSY and CDR2 is FQNENV. The CDR3 length is 14 residues. Trimming left V 4 bases short and J 1 base short, with 7 bases between. DNA for the CDR3: TGTGCCAGCAGCCGGCGGGAGAACACCGGGGAGCTGTTTTTT. As protein: CASSRRENTGELFF.

V and J are TRBV11-1 and TRBJ2-7, with D perhaps TRBD1 (5 bases). Germline values: CDR1 SGHAT, CDR2 FQDESV (reference sequence). V lost 2 bases and J 9 bases, leaving 17 bases between the germline ends. The CDR3 covers 14 residues. CDR3 sequence reads: CASSLYRTSNRQYF. The CDR3, as DNA: TGTGCCAGCAGCTTATACAGGACCTCGAATCGGCAGTACTTC.

This chain connects TRBV24-1 to TRBJ2-7; D is perhaps TRBD2 (6 bases). This CDR3 spans 12 amino acids. Deletions cut 5 bases from V and 9 bases from J, with 13 bases between. Per the germline V gene, CDR1 is KGHDR and CDR2 is SFDVKD. CDR3 residues: CATSGDSSRQYF. As DNA, the CDR3 is TGTGCCACCAGTGGGGACTCGTCGAGGCAGTACTTC.

This chain uses TRBV19 with TRBJ1-1; TRBD1 matches 9 bases. Germline loops: CDR1 LNHDA, CDR2 SQIVND (reference sequence). This CDR3 spans 13 amino acids. Trimming cost V 4 bases and J 4 bases; bases outside gene matches: 1. CDR3 residues: CASSTDRGTEAFF. The CDR3, as DNA: TGTGCCAGTAGTACGGACAGGGGCACTGAAGCTTTCTTT.

The chain has TRBV20-1 and TRBJ1-2; a possible D gene is TRBD1 (6 bases). This CDR3 region has 11 residues. Germline assignment: CDR1 DFQATT and CDR2 SNEGSKA (reference sequence). V lost 3 bases and J lost 8, with 10 bases in between. CDR3 residues: CSASPRGGYTF. CDR3 bases: TGCAGTGCTAGCCCCAGGGGCGGCTACACCTTC.

This clone appeared once. This chain uses TRBV2 with TRBJ2-7; D unclear. The germline gives CDR1 SNHLY, CDR2 FYNNEI. V gave up 7 bases and J gave up 0 bases, with 13 bases separating them. The CDR3 loop spans 14 amino acids. Here the CDR3 reads CASKVTVLSYEQYF. CDR3 nucleotide sequence: TGTGCCAGCAAAGTCACGGTCCTCTCCTACGAGCAGTACTTC.

The J gene is TRBJ1-1, the V gene TRBV7-9; weak D call: TRBD1 (5 bases). In germline, CDR1 is SEHNR, CDR2 FQNEAQ (reference sequence). With 2 bases removed from V and 0 bases from J, the gap between germline ends came to 16 bases. The CDR3 runs to 17 residues. The CDR3 here is CASSLLNPRTLNTEAFF. The CDR3 bases are TGTGCCAGCAGCTTATTAAATCCTCGGACACTGAACACTGAAGCTTTCTTT.

The V gene is TRBV19, the J gene TRBJ1-6; 8 bases map to TRBD1. The CDR3 covers 14 residues. Losses at the gene ends were 6 bases for V and 7 bases for J; bases not matched to a gene: 5. Germline CDR1 is LNHDA and CDR2 is SQIVND (reference sequence). The CDR3 DNA follows: TGTGCCAGTAGCACAACAGGGGGGAATTCACCCCTCCACTTT. Its translation is CASSTTGGNSPLHF.

V and J are TRBV30 and TRBJ2-5; 7 nucleotides agree with TRBD2. This CDR3 is 14 amino acids long. V lost 5 bases to trimming and J lost 4 bases; unmatched junction nucleotides: 10. The germline V gene has CDR1 GTSNPN and CDR2 SVGIG (reference sequence). The CDR3 sequence is CAWERAGVGETQYF. The CDR3 DNA sequence: TGTGCCTGGGAACGGGCGGGAGTAGGAGAGACCCAGTACTTC.

The chain carries TRBV5-1 and TRBJ2-5, with 9 bases matching TRBD2. V shed 4 bases, J shed 2 bases, and the junction held 6 bases outside the gene matches. CDR1 is SGHRS, CDR2 YFSETQ, per germline. This CDR3 is 15 amino acids long. This CDR3 is CASSPLAGSQETQYF. The DNA for the CDR3 is TGCGCCAGCAGCCCTCTAGCGGGGTCACAAGAGACCCAGTACTTC.

V is TRBV5-1 and J is TRBJ2-3; D is perhaps TRBD1 (5 bases). V lost 2 bases to trimming and J lost 5 bases, with 12 bases between them. CDR1 is SGHRS, CDR2 YFSETQ, per germline. The CDR3 runs to 14 residues. The CDR3 DNA follows: TGCGCCAGCAGCTTATCAGTAGGGGAAGATACGCAGTATTTT. It is translated as CASSLSVGEDTQYF.

The chain employs TRBV6-5 and TRBJ1-2; D might be TRBD1 (5 bases). The V gene's germline CDR1 is MNHEY and CDR2 SVGAGI. Trimming left V 7 bases short and J 2 bases short, with 17 bases between. The CDR3 totals 15 residues. As DNA, the CDR3 is TGTGCCAGCACCGTCGGAGGGACCGACAACTATGGCTACACCTTC. As protein: CASTVGGTDNYGYTF.

This chain joins TRBV9 and TRBJ2-3, with 7 bases matching TRBD1. The junction had 3 bases not matched to a gene; V was cut back by 0 bases and J by 2 bases. Germline V gene data show CDR1 as SGDLS and CDR2 as YYNGEE. This CDR3 comprises 15 residues. The CDR3 loop is CASSVGTGITDTQYF. In DNA form, the CDR3 reads TGTGCCAGCAGCGTAGGGACAGGTATCACAGATACGCAGTATTTT.

The table lists this clone with a few counts. The rearrangement joins TRBV6-1 to TRBJ1-5; D call uncertain. The ends were cut back, 1 base at V and 6 bases at J, with 7 bases in the middle. The germline CDR1 and CDR2 sequences are MNHNS and SASEGT. The CDR3 runs 13 residues. The CDR3: CASSEVAGQPQHF. Written as DNA, the CDR3 is TGTGCCAGCAGTGAAGTCGCCGGTCAGCCCCAGCATTTT.

The chain combines TRBV12-3 or TRBV12-4 with TRBJ2-5; 8 nucleotides align to TRBD2. J gave up 7 bases and V 6 bases, and 1 base lay outside the gene matches. The CDR3 covers 11 residues. The CDR3 here is CASSRGGTQYF. The CDR3 DNA is TGTGCCAGCAGCCGGGGGGGGACCCAGTACTTC.

This rearrangement joins TRBV4-1 to TRBJ1-1; D gene unclear. The CDR3 spans 12 residues. Germline-derived CDR1 and CDR2 are MGHRA and YSYEKL. Trimming left V 0 bases short and J 11 bases short, with 10 bases between. CDR3 region: CASSQDQVVAFF. The CDR3 DNA is TGCGCCAGCAGCCAAGATCAGGTTGTGGCTTTCTTT.

J is TRBJ2-7 and V is TRBV19, with TRBD2 identical over 9 bases. The germline V gene encodes CDR1 LNHDA and CDR2 SQIVND (reference sequence). The CDR3 contains 17 residues. The trim removed 4 bases at V and 2 bases at J, leaving 12 bases unmatched. The CDR3 DNA follows: TGTGCCAGTAGTAAGGCATCCGGCGGGGGGGGACCCTACGAGCAGTACTTC. This encodes CASSKASGGGGPYEQYF.

V is TRBV25-1 and J is TRBJ1-1; D gene unclear. V was cut by 4 bases and J by 11 bases, with 14 bases left in between. The CDR3 has 12 amino acids. Germline V gene sequence: CDR1 MGHDK, CDR2 SYGVNS. CDR3 sequence: CASSAVGRVAFF. CDR3 DNA: TGTGCCAGCAGTGCCGTCGGGAGGGTGGCTTTCTTT.

V gene TRBV9 combines with J gene TRBJ2-5; D might be TRBD2 (6 bases). CDR1 SGDLS and CDR2 YYNGEE come from the germline V gene. CDR3 length: 16 amino acids. V shed 4 bases and J shed 2 bases, with 18 bases lying between them. CDR3 sequence: CASSRLTASEQETQYF. The CDR3 nucleotides are TGTGCCAGCAGCCGACTAACGGCTAGCGAGCAAGAGACCCAGTACTTC. Supplemented by reference TRBV9 and TRBJ2-5, the full variable domain reads DSGVTQTPKHLITATGQRVTLRCSPRSGDLSVYWYQQSLDQGLQFLIQYYNGEERAKGNILERFSAQQFPDLHSELNLSSLELGDSALYFCASSRLTASEQETQYFGPGTRLLVL.

The CDR3 loop is CASTQRGRGLGGYTF. CDR3 sequence (DNA): TGCGCCAGCACCCAAAGGGGCAGGGGGCTTGGAGGCTACACCTTC. The chain couples TRBV23-1 to TRBJ1-2; 8 positions agree with TRBD1. TRBV23-1 is an ORF for which the function is uncertain. This CDR3 is built from 15 residues. The trim removed 7 bases at V and 8 bases at J, leaving 15 bases unmatched.

This chain joins TRBV3-1 (or the pseudogene TRBV3-2) and TRBJ1-2; 9 bases are a match to TRBD1. The germline V gene encodes CDR1 LGHDT and CDR2 YNNKEL (reference sequence). The CDR3 is made up of 16 amino acids. Trimming at V came to 0 bases and at J to 7 bases, leaving 9 bases not matched to a gene. The CDR3 sequence is CASSQEGTGKYFGYTF. CDR3 DNA: TGTGCCAGCAGCCAAGAGGGGACAGGGAAATATTTTGGCTACACCTTC.

The chain has TRBV5-6 and TRBJ2-7, with 9 bases aligning to TRBD1. From germline, CDR1 is SGHDT and CDR2 YYEEEE. V was clipped by 4 bases and J by 3 bases; unmatched bases: 8. The CDR3 extends over 15 amino acids. The CDR3 coding sequence is TGTGCCAGCAGCATCGGACAGGGGATTTACTACGAGCAGTACTTC. It encodes CASSIGQGIYYEQYF.

J is TRBJ2-1 and V is TRBV5-6; possibly TRBD2 for D (6 bases). Trimming cost V 1 base and J 5 bases, with 16 bases left between them. CDR1 is SGHDT, CDR2 YYEEEE, per germline. CDR3 length: 16 residues. The CDR3 region is CASSLLRDVGHNEQFF. In nucleotides, the CDR3 is TGTGCCAGCAGCTTGTTGCGGGACGTAGGGCACAATGAGCAGTTCTTC. Full variable domain (missing parts from reference TRBV5-6 and TRBJ2-1): DAGVTQSPTHLIKTRGQQVTLRCSPKSGHDTVSWYQQALGQGPQFIFQYYEEEERQRGNFPDRFSGHQFPNYSSELNVNALLLGDSALYLCASSLLRDVGHNEQFFGPGTRLTVL.

The chain has TRBV28 and TRBJ1-1; TRBD1 is a possible D gene (5 bases). Germline lookup yields CDR1 MDHEN and CDR2 SYDVKM. Trimming removed 3 bases from V and 7 bases from J, with 6 bases in between. The length of the CDR3 is 11 residues. CDR3 loop: CASSLGHEAFF. CDR3 nucleotide sequence: TGTGCCAGCAGTTTGGGGCATGAAGCTTTCTTT.

J is TRBJ1-1 and V is TRBV5-1; 8 nucleotides align to TRBD1. The CDR3 loop spans 15 amino acids. CDR1 and CDR2 from the germline V gene are SGHRS and YFSETQ. Trimming at V came to 4 bases and at J to 5 bases, leaving 10 bases not matched to a gene. Here the CDR3 DNA reads TGCGCCAGCAGCAAACCTCAGGGGGCGCGAACTGAAGCTTTCTTT. Its translation is CASSKPQGARTEAFF.

This chain joins TRBV2 and TRBJ1-2; 9 bases map to TRBD1. V was pared by 7 bases and J by 2 bases, with 5 bases of the junction left unmatched. The CDR3 runs to 14 residues. In germline, CDR1 is SNHLY, CDR2 FYNNEI. Here the CDR3 reads CASNEDRGNYGYTF. In DNA form, the CDR3 reads TGTGCCAGCAATGAGGACAGGGGAAACTATGGCTACACCTTC.

The chain joins TRBV9 to TRBJ2-7; D possibly corresponds to TRBD2 (5 bases). Deletions cut 4 bases from V and 4 bases from J, with 6 bases between. The CDR3 extends over 11 amino acids. CDR1 is SGDLS and CDR2 is YYNGEE in the germline V gene. CDR3 sequence: CASSRGYEQYF. CDR3 DNA: TGTGCCAGCAGCCGAGGGTACGAGCAGTACTTC. The full variable domain, completed using reference TRBV9 and TRBJ2-7, is DSGVTQTPKHLITATGQRVTLRCSPRSGDLSVYWYQQSLDQGLQFLIQYYNGEERAKGNILERFSAQQFPDLHSELNLSSLELGDSALYFCASSRGYEQYFGPGTRLTVT.